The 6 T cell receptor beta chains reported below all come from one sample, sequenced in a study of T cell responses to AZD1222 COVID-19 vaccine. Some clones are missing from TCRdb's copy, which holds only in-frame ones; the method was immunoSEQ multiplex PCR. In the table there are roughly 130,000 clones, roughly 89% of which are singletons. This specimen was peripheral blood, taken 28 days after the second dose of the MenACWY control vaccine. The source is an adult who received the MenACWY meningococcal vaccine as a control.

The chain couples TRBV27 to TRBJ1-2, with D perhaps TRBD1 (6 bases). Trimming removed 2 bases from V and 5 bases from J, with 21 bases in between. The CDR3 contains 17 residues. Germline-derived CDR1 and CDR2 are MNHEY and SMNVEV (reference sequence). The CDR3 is CASSLIGGQALLYGYTF. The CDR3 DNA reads TGTGCCAGCAGTTTAATCGGGGGGCAGGCCCTCTTGTATGGCTACACCTTC.

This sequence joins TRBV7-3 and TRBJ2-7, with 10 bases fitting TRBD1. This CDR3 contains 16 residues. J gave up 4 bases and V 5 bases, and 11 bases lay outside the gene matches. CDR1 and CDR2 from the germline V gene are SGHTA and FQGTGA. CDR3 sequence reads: CASSATGTGASYEQYF. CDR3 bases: TGTGCCAGCAGCGCCACCGGGACAGGGGCCTCTTACGAGCAGTACTTC.

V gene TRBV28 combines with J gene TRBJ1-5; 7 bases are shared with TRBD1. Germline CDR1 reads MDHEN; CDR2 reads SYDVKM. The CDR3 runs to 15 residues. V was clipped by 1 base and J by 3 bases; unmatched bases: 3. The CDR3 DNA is TGTGCCAGCAGTTTATCGCAGGGGGTCAATCAGCCCCAGCATTTT. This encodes CASSLSQGVNQPQHF.

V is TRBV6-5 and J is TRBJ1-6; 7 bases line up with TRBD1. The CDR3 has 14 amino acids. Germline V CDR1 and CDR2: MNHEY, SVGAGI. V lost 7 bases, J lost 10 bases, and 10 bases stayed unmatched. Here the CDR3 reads CASNPGQESSPLHF. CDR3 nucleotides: TGTGCCAGCAATCCCGGACAGGAGTCATCACCCCTCCACTTT.

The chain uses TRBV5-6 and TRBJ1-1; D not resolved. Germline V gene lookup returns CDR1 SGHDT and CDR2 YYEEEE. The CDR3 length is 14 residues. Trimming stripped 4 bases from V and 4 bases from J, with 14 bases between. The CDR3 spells CASSLPAGVTEAFF. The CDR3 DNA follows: TGTGCCAGCAGCCTCCCGGCGGGCGTCACTGAAGCTTTCTTT.

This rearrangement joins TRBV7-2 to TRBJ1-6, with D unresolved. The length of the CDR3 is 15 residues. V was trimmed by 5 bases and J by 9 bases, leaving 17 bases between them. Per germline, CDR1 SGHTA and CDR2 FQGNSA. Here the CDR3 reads CASSPFEGSGSPLHF. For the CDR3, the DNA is TGTGCCAGCAGCCCCTTTGAGGGATCCGGTTCACCCCTCCACTTT.